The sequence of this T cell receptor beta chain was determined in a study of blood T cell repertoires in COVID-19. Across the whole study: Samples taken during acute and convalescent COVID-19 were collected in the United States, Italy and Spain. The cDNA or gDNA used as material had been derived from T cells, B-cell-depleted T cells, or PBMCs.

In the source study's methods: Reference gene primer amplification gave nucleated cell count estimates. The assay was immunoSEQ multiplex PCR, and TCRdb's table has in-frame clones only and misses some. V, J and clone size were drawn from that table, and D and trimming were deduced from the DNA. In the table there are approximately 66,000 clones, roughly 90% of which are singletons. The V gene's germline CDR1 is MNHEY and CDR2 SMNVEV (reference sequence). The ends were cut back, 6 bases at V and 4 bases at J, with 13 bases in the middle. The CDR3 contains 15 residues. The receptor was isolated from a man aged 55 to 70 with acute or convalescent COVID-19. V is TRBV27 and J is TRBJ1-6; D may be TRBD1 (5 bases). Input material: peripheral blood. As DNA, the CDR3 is TGTGCCAGCAGCCCTTCAGGGACTTATAATTCACCCCTCCACTTT. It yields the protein CASSPSGTYNSPLHF.